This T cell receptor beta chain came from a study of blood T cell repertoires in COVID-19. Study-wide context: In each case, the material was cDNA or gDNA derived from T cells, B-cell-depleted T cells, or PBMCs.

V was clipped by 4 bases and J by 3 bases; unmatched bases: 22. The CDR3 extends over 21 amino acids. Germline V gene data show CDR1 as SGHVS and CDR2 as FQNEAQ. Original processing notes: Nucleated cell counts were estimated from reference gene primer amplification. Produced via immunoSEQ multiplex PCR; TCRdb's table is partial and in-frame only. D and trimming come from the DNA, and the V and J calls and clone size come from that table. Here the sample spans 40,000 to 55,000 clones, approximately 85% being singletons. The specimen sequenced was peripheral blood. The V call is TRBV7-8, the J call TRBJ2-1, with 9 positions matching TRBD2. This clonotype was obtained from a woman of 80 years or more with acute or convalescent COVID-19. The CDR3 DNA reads TGTGCCAGCAGCTCACGGGTTAGCGGGAGCGCGTCCTACCGGGGCTACAATGAGCAGTTCTTC. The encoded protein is CASSSRVSGSASYRGYNEQFF. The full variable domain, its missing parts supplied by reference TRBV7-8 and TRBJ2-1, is GAGVSQSPRYKVAKRGQDVALRCDPISGHVSLFWYQQALGQGPEFLTYFQNEAQLDKSGLPSDRFFAERPEGSVSTLKIQRTQQEDSAVYLCASSSRVSGSASYRGYNEQFFGPGTRLTVL.